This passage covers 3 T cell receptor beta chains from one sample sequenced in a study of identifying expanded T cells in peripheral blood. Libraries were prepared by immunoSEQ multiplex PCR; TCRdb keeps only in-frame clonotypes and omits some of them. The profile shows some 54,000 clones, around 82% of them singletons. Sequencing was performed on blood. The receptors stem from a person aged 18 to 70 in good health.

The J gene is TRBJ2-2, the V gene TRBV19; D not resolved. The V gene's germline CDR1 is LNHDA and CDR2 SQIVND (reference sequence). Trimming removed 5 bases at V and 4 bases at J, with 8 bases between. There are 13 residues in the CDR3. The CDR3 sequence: CASSRWGTGELFF. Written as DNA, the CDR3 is TGTGCCAGTAGTCGTTGGGGCACCGGGGAGCTGTTTTTT.

The DNA for the CDR3 is TGTGCCAGCAGATACGGGCAGTTTCAAGAGACCCAGTACTTC. Translated: CASRYGQFQETQYF. The gene calls are TRBV6-5 and TRBJ2-5; D remains ambiguous. Trimming removed 6 bases at V and 2 bases at J, with 13 bases between. The CDR3 totals 14 residues. Germline values: CDR1 MNHEY, CDR2 SVGAGI.

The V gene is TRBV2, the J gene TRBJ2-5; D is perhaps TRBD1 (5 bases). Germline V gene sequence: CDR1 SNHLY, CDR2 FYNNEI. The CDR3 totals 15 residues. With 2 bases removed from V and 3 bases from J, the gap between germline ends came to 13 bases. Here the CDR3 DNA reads TGTGCCAGCAGTGAATTGCCCGGACACAAAGAGACCCAGTACTTC. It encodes CASSELPGHKETQYF. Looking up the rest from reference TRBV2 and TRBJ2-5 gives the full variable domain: EPEVTQTPSHQVTQMGQEVILRCVPISNHLYFYWYRQILGQKVEFLVSFYNNEISEKSEIFDDQFSVERPDGSNFTLKIRSTKLEDSAMYFCASSELPGHKETQYFGPGTRLLVL.